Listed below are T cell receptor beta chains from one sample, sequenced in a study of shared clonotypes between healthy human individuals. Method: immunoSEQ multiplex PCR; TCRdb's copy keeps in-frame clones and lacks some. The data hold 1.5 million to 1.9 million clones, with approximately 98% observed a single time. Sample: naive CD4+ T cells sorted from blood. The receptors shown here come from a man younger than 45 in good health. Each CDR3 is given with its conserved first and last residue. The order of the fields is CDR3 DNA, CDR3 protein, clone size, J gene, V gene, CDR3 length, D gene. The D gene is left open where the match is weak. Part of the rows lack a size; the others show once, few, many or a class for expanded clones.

CDR3nt: TGTGCCAGCGGGGCAGGGGGTCCCACCGGGGAGCTGTTTTTT; CDR3aa: CASGAGGPTGELFF; abundance: -; j_gene: TRBJ2-2; v_gene: TRBV2; len: 14; d_gene: TRBD1
CDR3nt: TGTGCCAGCAGCTTAGAGGGACTAGCGGGAGTATTTGGAGTGCCGTACGAGCAGTACTTC; CDR3aa: CASSLEGLAGVFGVPYEQYF; abundance: -; j_gene: TRBJ2-7; v_gene: TRBV7-6; len: 20; d_gene: TRBD2
CDR3nt: TGTGCCAGCAGCACAATATGGGGGACCCGTTGGTGCACGCAGTATTTT; CDR3aa: CASSTIWGTRWCTQYF; abundance: -; j_gene: TRBJ2-3; v_gene: TRBV7-3; len: 16; d_gene: -
CDR3nt: TGTGCCAGCAGTGAAGTCCAGGAGATTCACTACGAGCAGTACTTC; CDR3aa: CASSEVQEIHYEQYF; abundance: -; j_gene: TRBJ2-7; v_gene: TRBV2; len: 15; d_gene: -
CDR3nt: TGTGCCAGCAGCGTAAAAAACGGCTATGGCTACACCTTC; CDR3aa: CASSVKNGYGYTF; abundance: once; j_gene: TRBJ1-2; v_gene: TRBV9; len: 13; d_gene: -
CDR3nt: TGCAGCGTTGAACTCTTGAGGAGGTACCAAGAGACCCAGTACTTC; CDR3aa: CSVELLRRYQETQYF; abundance: -; j_gene: TRBJ2-5; v_gene: TRBV29-1; len: 15; d_gene: -
CDR3nt: TGTGCCAGCAGCGTAGACCAGGGAACAGATACGCAGTATTTT; CDR3aa: CASSVDQGTDTQYF; abundance: -; j_gene: TRBJ2-3; v_gene: TRBV9; len: 14; d_gene: -
CDR3nt: TGCGCCAGCAGCTTGCGGGACTCCTACGAGCAGTACTTC; CDR3aa: CASSLRDSYEQYF; abundance: -; j_gene: TRBJ2-7; v_gene: TRBV5-1; len: 13; d_gene: -
CDR3nt: TGTGCCAGCAGCTTCGACAGGGCTTCTACTGAAGCTTTCTTT; CDR3aa: CASSFDRASTEAFF; abundance: -; j_gene: TRBJ1-1; v_gene: TRBV7-9; len: 14; d_gene: TRBD1
CDR3nt: TGCGCCAGCAGCTCCAGGGATAGACGAACCGGGGAGCTGTTTTTT; CDR3aa: CASSSRDRRTGELFF; abundance: -; j_gene: TRBJ2-2; v_gene: TRBV5-1; len: 15; d_gene: -
CDR3nt: TGTGCCAGCAGCGTGACCCAGGGTTACGAGCAGTACTTC; CDR3aa: CASSVTQGYEQYF; abundance: -; j_gene: TRBJ2-7; v_gene: TRBV9; len: 13; d_gene: -
CDR3nt: TGTGCCAGCAGTGATCGAACAGGGGTGTGGGAGCAGTACTTC; CDR3aa: CASSDRTGVWEQYF; abundance: few; j_gene: TRBJ2-7; v_gene: TRBV25-1; len: 14; d_gene: TRBD1
CDR3nt: TGTGCCAGCTCACAGAGGACAGCCGAAGCTTTCTTT; CDR3aa: CASSQRTAEAFF; abundance: -; j_gene: TRBJ1-1; v_gene: TRBV18; len: 12; d_gene: -
CDR3nt: TGTGCCAGCAGTGAACTAGCGGGAGACACAGATACGCAGTATTTT; CDR3aa: CASSELAGDTDTQYF; abundance: -; j_gene: TRBJ2-3; v_gene: TRBV6-1; len: 15; d_gene: TRBD2
CDR3nt: TGTGCCAGCAGTTACGGTGGAGGGGGCGGCGAGCAGTACTTC; CDR3aa: CASSYGGGGGEQYF; abundance: -; j_gene: TRBJ2-7; v_gene: TRBV6-5; len: 14; d_gene: -
CDR3nt: TGTGCCATCAGCGAGAACGGCTACACCTTC; CDR3aa: CAISENGYTF; abundance: -; j_gene: TRBJ1-2; v_gene: TRBV10-3; len: 10; d_gene: -
CDR3nt: TGTGCCAGCAGCGATTCCCTTTTCCGGGGACAGGGATTGGGGGACGAGCAGTACTTC; CDR3aa: CASSDSLFRGQGLGDEQYF; abundance: -; j_gene: TRBJ2-7; v_gene: TRBV9; len: 19; d_gene: TRBD1
CDR3nt: TGTGCCAGCAGCTTAGGCCCGGGGCGTGGGGCCAACGTCCTGACTTTC; CDR3aa: CASSLGPGRGANVLTF; abundance: -; j_gene: TRBJ2-6; v_gene: TRBV7-8; len: 16; d_gene: -
CDR3nt: TGTGCCATCAGTAAAAAACCGGGACTAGCGGGAGAGTGGAGCTCCTACGAGCAGTACTTC; CDR3aa: CAISKKPGLAGEWSSYEQYF; abundance: -; j_gene: TRBJ2-7; v_gene: TRBV10-3; len: 20; d_gene: TRBD2
CDR3nt: TGTGCCAGCGCACTGGACCGAAACTACGAGCAGTACTTC; CDR3aa: CASALDRNYEQYF; abundance: -; j_gene: TRBJ2-7; v_gene: TRBV28; len: 13; d_gene: -
CDR3nt: TGTGCCTGGAGCTCGTCAGCGGGGGCCTACAATGAGCAGTTCTTC; CDR3aa: CAWSSSAGAYNEQFF; abundance: -; j_gene: TRBJ2-1; v_gene: TRBV30; len: 15; d_gene: TRBD2
CDR3nt: TGCGCCAGCAGCCAAGTCGGACAGGGGAGTTCTGGAAACACCATATATTTT; CDR3aa: CASSQVGQGSSGNTIYF; abundance: -; j_gene: TRBJ1-3; v_gene: TRBV4-3; len: 17; d_gene: TRBD1
CDR3nt: TGCAGCGTGGGACAGGCCGTGGGAGGGGAGACCCAGTACTTC; CDR3aa: CSVGQAVGGETQYF; abundance: -; j_gene: TRBJ2-5; v_gene: TRBV29-1; len: 14; d_gene: -
CDR3nt: TGTGCCAGCTCATCCGCTTGGGGGGGTGATGGCTACACCTTC; CDR3aa: CASSSAWGGDGYTF; abundance: -; j_gene: TRBJ1-2; v_gene: TRBV18; len: 14; d_gene: -
CDR3nt: TGTGCCAGCAGCCTATCGGGAGCATCCTACGAGCAGTACTTC; CDR3aa: CASSLSGASYEQYF; abundance: -; j_gene: TRBJ2-7; v_gene: TRBV6-1; len: 14; d_gene: -
CDR3nt: TGTGCCACCCGGGGGCGTGGCACAGATACGCAGTATTTT; CDR3aa: CATRGRGTDTQYF; abundance: -; j_gene: TRBJ2-3; v_gene: TRBV15; len: 13; d_gene: -
CDR3nt: TGTGCCAGCAGTTTAGGGGACGATACGCAGTATTTT; CDR3aa: CASSLGDDTQYF; abundance: -; j_gene: TRBJ2-3; v_gene: TRBV28; len: 12; d_gene: -
CDR3nt: TGTGCCAGCAGTGACTCAGGGGTAAATGAGCAGTTCTTC; CDR3aa: CASSDSGVNEQFF; abundance: -; j_gene: TRBJ2-1; v_gene: TRBV6-4; len: 13; d_gene: -
CDR3nt: TGCGCCAGCAGCCGCTCAGGACACTTCGGGGAATACAATGAGCAGTTCTTC; CDR3aa: CASSRSGHFGEYNEQFF; abundance: -; j_gene: TRBJ2-1; v_gene: TRBV5-1; len: 17; d_gene: -
CDR3nt: TGCAGCGTTGGGGGGAGTAATACAGATACGCAGTATTTT; CDR3aa: CSVGGSNTDTQYF; abundance: -; j_gene: TRBJ2-3; v_gene: TRBV29-1; len: 13; d_gene: -
CDR3nt: TGCGCCAGCAGCACGACAACAAGCTCCTACGAGCAGTACTTC; CDR3aa: CASSTTTSSYEQYF; abundance: -; j_gene: TRBJ2-7; v_gene: TRBV5-1; len: 14; d_gene: -
CDR3nt: TGTGCCAGCAGCAGTGGGTTTCGGAATCAGCCCCAGCATTTT; CDR3aa: CASSSGFRNQPQHF; abundance: -; j_gene: TRBJ1-5; v_gene: TRBV27; len: 14; d_gene: -
CDR3nt: TGTGCCAGCTCACCTTTGGCCCAGCAGGGGGCCAACACCGGGGAGCTGTTTTTT; CDR3aa: CASSPLAQQGANTGELFF; abundance: -; j_gene: TRBJ2-2; v_gene: TRBV18; len: 18; d_gene: TRBD1
CDR3nt: TGTGCCAGCAGTGGTTTCTCAGACTATGGCTACACCTTC; CDR3aa: CASSGFSDYGYTF; abundance: -; j_gene: TRBJ1-2; v_gene: TRBV2; len: 13; d_gene: -
CDR3nt: TGTGCCAGCAGCCCCCGGTTAGCGGGAGGGATCAGTCTGAATGAGCAGTTCTTC; CDR3aa: CASSPRLAGGISLNEQFF; abundance: -; j_gene: TRBJ2-1; v_gene: TRBV9; len: 18; d_gene: TRBD2
CDR3nt: TGTGCCAGCAGTCGAGACCGGGACCTAACCTTC; CDR3aa: CASSRDRDLTF; abundance: -; j_gene: TRBJ1-2; v_gene: TRBV28; len: 11; d_gene: -
CDR3nt: TGTGCCAGCAGCTTAGTGACTAGCGGGAATGCACCGTTCTTC; CDR3aa: CASSLVTSGNAPFF; abundance: -; j_gene: TRBJ2-1; v_gene: TRBV7-2; len: 14; d_gene: TRBD2
CDR3nt: TGCGCCAGCAGTGCTTACAGGCCCTACGAGCAGTACTTC; CDR3aa: CASSAYRPYEQYF; abundance: -; j_gene: TRBJ2-7; v_gene: TRBV10-2; len: 13; d_gene: -
CDR3nt: TGTGCCACCATCCCCGACAGTCTGAACACTGAAGCTTTCTTT; CDR3aa: CATIPDSLNTEAFF; abundance: -; j_gene: TRBJ1-1; v_gene: TRBV10-3; len: 14; d_gene: -
CDR3nt: TGCAGTGCTAGGGATCGACAGCTACAGTTCTTC; CDR3aa: CSARDRQLQFF; abundance: -; j_gene: TRBJ2-1; v_gene: TRBV20-1; len: 11; d_gene: -
CDR3nt: TGTGCCAGCAGCGCAGGGGGATCCTACGAGCAGTACTTC; CDR3aa: CASSAGGSYEQYF; abundance: once; j_gene: TRBJ2-7; v_gene: TRBV7-6; len: 13; d_gene: TRBD1
CDR3nt: TGTGCCAGCAGCGTAGGTGCAGGGGGCGCAGGAGGTGGGGCCAACGTCCTGACTTTC; CDR3aa: CASSVGAGGAGGGANVLTF; abundance: -; j_gene: TRBJ2-6; v_gene: TRBV9; len: 19; d_gene: TRBD1
CDR3nt: TGTGCCAGCAGCAAAGGGACAGGGGGCTATGGCTACACCTTC; CDR3aa: CASSKGTGGYGYTF; abundance: -; j_gene: TRBJ1-2; v_gene: TRBV21-1; len: 14; d_gene: -
CDR3nt: TGCGCCAGCAGCCAAGGTTCGGGGCTCGGCTACGAGCAGTACTTC; CDR3aa: CASSQGSGLGYEQYF; abundance: -; j_gene: TRBJ2-7; v_gene: TRBV4-3; len: 15; d_gene: -
CDR3nt: TGTGCCTGCCGGGACAGCGATACCGGGGAGCTGTTTTTT; CDR3aa: CACRDSDTGELFF; abundance: -; j_gene: TRBJ2-2; v_gene: TRBV30; len: 13; d_gene: TRBD1
CDR3nt: TGTGCTAGGGGGGACGGTGGCAATGAGCAGTTCTTC; CDR3aa: CARGDGGNEQFF; abundance: -; j_gene: TRBJ2-1; v_gene: TRBV6-9; len: 12; d_gene: -
CDR3nt: TGTGCCTGGAGTTCAGGAGTAGTTGGCGAAAAACTGTTTTTT; CDR3aa: CAWSSGVVGEKLFF; abundance: -; j_gene: TRBJ1-4; v_gene: TRBV30; len: 14; d_gene: -
CDR3nt: TGTGCCAGCAGTGGATGGGGACAGCGGGCTTACGAGCAGTACTTC; CDR3aa: CASSGWGQRAYEQYF; abundance: -; j_gene: TRBJ2-7; v_gene: TRBV6-1; len: 15; d_gene: -
CDR3nt: TGTGCCAGCAGTCTGGCCGACTACGAGCAGTACTTC; CDR3aa: CASSLADYEQYF; abundance: -; j_gene: TRBJ2-7; v_gene: TRBV25-1; len: 12; d_gene: -